This T cell receptor beta chain was recovered during a study of cytomegalovirus exposure and HLA in healthy donors. Points on this clone: The antigen is undetermined.

The primer mix had 60 Vbeta and 13 Jbeta primers. Produced via immunoSEQ multiplex PCR; TCRdb's table is partial and in-frame only. The sample comprises approximately 38,000 clones, approximately 71% of which are singletons, and roughly 18% rests with the top ten. V lost 2 bases to trimming and J lost 5 bases, with 10 bases between them. The germline V gene has CDR1 SGHTA and CDR2 FQGTGA. The CDR3 runs to 15 residues. Whole-study results and caveats: As a later analysis revealed, the rate of TCR association differed by HLA locus, with DRB1 most and HLA-C fewest. Accurate predictions that matched the HLA-A and HLA-B alleles of most subjects were reportedly made from TCR beta sequences.

This rearrangement joins TRBV7-3 to TRBJ1-6; D gene unclear. The sequence came from a man between 50 and 59 years old in good health and CMV-seropositive. The sequencing input was PBMCs. CDR3 coding DNA: TGTGCCAGCAGCTTAGGTCCGGGGAATAATTCACCCCTCCACTTT. Translation: CASSLGPGNNSPLHF. The whole variable domain, remainder taken from reference TRBV7-3 and TRBJ1-6, is GAGVSQTPSNKVTEKGKYVELRCDPISGHTALYWYRQSLGQGPEFLIYFQGTGAADDSGLPNDRFFAVRPEGSVSTLKIQRTERGDSAVYLCASSLGPGNNSPLHFGNGTRLTVT.